A selection of T cell receptor beta chains follows, all from one sample in a study of blood T cell repertoires in COVID-19. The table came from immunoSEQ multiplex PCR; TCRdb's copy has only in-frame clones and leaves some out. The sample holds some 96,000 clones, over 80% seen once. The sample taken for sequencing was peripheral blood. These receptors came from a man aged 50-59 years with active or convalescent COVID-19. Each CDR3 is given with its conserved first and last residue. Each record gives: J gene, D gene, V gene, clone size, CDR3 DNA, CDR3 protein. A D gene is named only where the DNA matches it firmly. The size field is filled for only some rows; it gives once, few, many or a size class.

>TRBJ1-4|TRBD1|TRBV28|once
TGTGCCAGCGGAACCGGGACAGCTAATGAAAAACTGTTTTTT
CASGTGTANEKLFF
>TRBJ2-1|.|TRBV4-1|.
TGCGCCAGCAGCCGGGCTAGCGAGGATAATGAGCAGTTCTTC
CASSRASEDNEQFF
>TRBJ1-2|.|TRBV6-5|.
TGTGCCAGCAAGAAGGAGGGAGGCTACACCTTC
CASKKEGGYTF
>TRBJ2-1|TRBD2|TRBV5-6|.
TGTGCCAGCAGTCGGCCTAGCGGGACCGAAAAGAAGTTCTTC
CASSRPSGTEKKFF
>TRBJ2-3|.|TRBV11-3|once
TGTGCCAGCAGCTTAGTTTCAGCGACCACAGATACGCAGTATTTT
CASSLVSATTDTQYF
>TRBJ2-3|.|TRBV6-5|.
TGTGCCAGCAGCAAGCGGGTTTCTAGCACAGATACGCAGTATTTT
CASSKRVSSTDTQYF
>TRBJ2-1|TRBD2|TRBV4-1|.
TGCGCCAGCAGCACACTTACTAGCGGGATAGGCAATGAGCAGTTCTTC
CASSTLTSGIGNEQFF
>TRBJ2-1|TRBD2|TRBV5-1|.
TGCGCCAGCAGCCAGCGGGAGGGCCAGTTCTTC
CASSQREGQFF
>TRBJ2-3|.|TRBV5-1|.
TGCGCCAGCAGCCAGGGATCGACTAGCACAGATACGCAGTATTTT
CASSQGSTSTDTQYF
>TRBJ2-7|TRBD2|TRBV24-1|.
TGTGCCACCAGTGATTCCCGGACTAGCGGGAGGACGGCCTACGAGCAGTACTTC
CATSDSRTSGRTAYEQYF
>TRBJ2-7|TRBD1|TRBV6-5|.
TGTGCCAGCATATTACAGGACAGGGAATTCTCCGAGCAGTACTTC
CASILQDREFSEQYF
>TRBJ2-7|TRBD1|TRBV24-1|.
TGTGCCACCAGTGATCCCCCTGGGACAGGGTCTGGCGAGCAGTACTTC
CATSDPPGTGSGEQYF
>TRBJ2-1|TRBD2|TRBV9|.
TGTGCCAGCAGCGTAGAGGTTGGGACTAGCGGTACCTACAATGAGCAGTTCTTC
CASSVEVGTSGTYNEQFF
>TRBJ2-1|.|TRBV2|.
TGTGCCAGCAGCCTCCTTAGCAGATCATACAATGAGCAGTTCTTC
CASSLLSRSYNEQFF
>TRBJ2-1|TRBD1|TRBV6-6|.
TGTGCCAGCCACCCCGGGACAGGGGCCTACAATGAGCAGTTCTTC
CASHPGTGAYNEQFF